This T cell receptor beta chain was identified in a study of blood T cell repertoires in COVID-19 (dated by TCRdb to about 2020). About the full investigation: Samples from collaborators originated in the United States, Italy and Spain and spanned both the acute and convalescent phases of COVID-19. The material from the prospective study consisted of cDNA or gDNA derived from T cells, B-cell-depleted T cells, or PBMCs. Deeply sampled blood TCRbeta repertoires from subjects exposed to, actively infected with, or recovered from COVID-19 were included in the dataset. The repertoires were made available in a free public database intended to serve as a resource for research on the immune response to SARS-CoV-2. Samples were obtained from the ongoing ImmuneRACE study (first 160 participants) and from about 1,300 subjects provided by 6 global collaborators. The sample metadata nearly always contained a de-identified subject ID, COVID-19 status, age in years and sex. HLA class I and class II types, where available, came from metadata supplied by the sample provider rather than from assay-based typing. Study-wide conclusions, independent of this receptor: How much clinical and demographic metadata was included differed by source and by participant, and the metadata was provided uncurated.

The immunoSEQ Assay, a bias-controlled multiplex PCR, was used to amplify TCRbeta CDR3 regions from genomic DNA. The source study handled its data this way. Nucleated cell counts per sample were estimated from amplification of reference gene primers within the assay. To quantify the absolute abundance of each unique TCRbeta CDR3 rearrangement, sequence reads were collapsed and filtered. For each sample, productive Simpson clonality was calculated by taking the square root of Simpson's diversity index across productive rearrangements. The table was pulled from immuneACCESS by TCRdb, which kept in-frame rearrangements only. Such tables lose some clones; where checked, under half of the loss comes from unresolved V genes, and the rest has no known cause. The V and J calls and clone size are taken from that table; D and trimming were inferred from the DNA. The sample contains about 70,000 clones, roughly 86% of them found a single time. The biggest ten clones account for about 4% of the sample.

A note on this clone: Its target antigen remains unknown. No base quality values were provided; no much bigger clone lies one nucleotide off.

Each collaborating institution followed its own protocols to collect whole blood in K2EDTA tubes. For TCRbeta analysis, collaborator samples were shipped as frozen whole blood, as isolated PBMCs, or as DNA extracted from either sample type. Its CDR3 holds 15 amino acids, cysteine through phenylalanine. The read is trimmed to its CDR3 DNA, 45 bases read in frame from base 1. The CDR1 and CDR2 encoded by the germline V gene (reference sequence) are SEHNR and FQNEAQ. From V the trimming removes 5 bases and from J it removes 8 bases, while the gene matches leave 8 bases of the junction unaccounted for. This clonotype was sampled from a man in his 70s with active COVID-19. Material for sequencing was peripheral blood. The rearrangement joined TRBV7-9 to TRBJ2-1; the junction holds 11 bases that match TRBD1. The CDR3 region has the sequence CASSPIRDRGDEQFF. The nucleotides read TGTGCCAGCAGCCCCATCCGGGACAGGGGGGATGAGCAGTTCTTC.